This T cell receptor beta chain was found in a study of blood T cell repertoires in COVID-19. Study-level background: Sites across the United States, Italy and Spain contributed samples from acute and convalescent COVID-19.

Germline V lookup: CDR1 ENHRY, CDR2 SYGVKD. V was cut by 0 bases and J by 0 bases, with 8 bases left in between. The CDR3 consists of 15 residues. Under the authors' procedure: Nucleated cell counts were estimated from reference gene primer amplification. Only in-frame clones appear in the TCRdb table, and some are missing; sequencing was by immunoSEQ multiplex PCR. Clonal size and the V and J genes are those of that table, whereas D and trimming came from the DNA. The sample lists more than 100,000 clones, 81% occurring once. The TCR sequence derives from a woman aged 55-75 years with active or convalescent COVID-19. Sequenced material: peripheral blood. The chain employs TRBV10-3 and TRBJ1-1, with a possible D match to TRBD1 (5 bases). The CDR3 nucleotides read TGTGCCATCAGTGAGTCGGCACAGGTGAACACTGAAGCTTTCTTT. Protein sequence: CAISESAQVNTEAFF.